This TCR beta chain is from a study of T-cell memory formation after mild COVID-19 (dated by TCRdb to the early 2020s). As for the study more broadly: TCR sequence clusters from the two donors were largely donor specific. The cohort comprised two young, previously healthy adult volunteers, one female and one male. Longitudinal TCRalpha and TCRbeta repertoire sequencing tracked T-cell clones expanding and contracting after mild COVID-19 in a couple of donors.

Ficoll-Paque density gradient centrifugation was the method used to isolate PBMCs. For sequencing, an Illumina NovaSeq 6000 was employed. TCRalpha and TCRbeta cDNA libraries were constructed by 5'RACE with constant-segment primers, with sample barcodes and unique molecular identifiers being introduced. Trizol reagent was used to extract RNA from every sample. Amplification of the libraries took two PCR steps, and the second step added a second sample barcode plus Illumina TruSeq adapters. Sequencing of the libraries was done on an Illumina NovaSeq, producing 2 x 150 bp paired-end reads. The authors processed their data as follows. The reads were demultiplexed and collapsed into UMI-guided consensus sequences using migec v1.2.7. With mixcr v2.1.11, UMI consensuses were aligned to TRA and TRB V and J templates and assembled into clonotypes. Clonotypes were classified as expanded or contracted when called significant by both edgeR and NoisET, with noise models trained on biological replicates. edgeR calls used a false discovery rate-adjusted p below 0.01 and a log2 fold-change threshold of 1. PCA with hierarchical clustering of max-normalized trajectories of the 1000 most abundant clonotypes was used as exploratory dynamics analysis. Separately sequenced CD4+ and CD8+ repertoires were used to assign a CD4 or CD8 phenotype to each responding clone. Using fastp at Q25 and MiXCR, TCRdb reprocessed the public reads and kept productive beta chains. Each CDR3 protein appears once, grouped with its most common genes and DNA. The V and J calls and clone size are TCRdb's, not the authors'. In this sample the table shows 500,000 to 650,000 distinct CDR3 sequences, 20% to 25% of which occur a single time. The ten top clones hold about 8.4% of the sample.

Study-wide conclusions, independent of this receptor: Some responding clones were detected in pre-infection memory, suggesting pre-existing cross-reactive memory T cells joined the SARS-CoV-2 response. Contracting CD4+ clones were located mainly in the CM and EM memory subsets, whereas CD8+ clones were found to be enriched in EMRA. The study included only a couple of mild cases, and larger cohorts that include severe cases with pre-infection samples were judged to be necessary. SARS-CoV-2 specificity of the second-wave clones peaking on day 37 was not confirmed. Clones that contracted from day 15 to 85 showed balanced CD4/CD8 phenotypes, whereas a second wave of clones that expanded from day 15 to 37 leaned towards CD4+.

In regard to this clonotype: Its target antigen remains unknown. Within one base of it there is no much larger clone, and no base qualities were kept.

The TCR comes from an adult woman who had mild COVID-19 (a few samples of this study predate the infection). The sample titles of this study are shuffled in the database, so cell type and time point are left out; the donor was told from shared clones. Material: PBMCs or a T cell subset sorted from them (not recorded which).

The CDR3 region reads CASSSDIPSSGNTIYF. The DNA is TGTGCCAGCTCATCGGACATTCCGTCCTCTGGAAACACCATATATTTT. Here the chain combines TRBV18 and TRBJ1-3; TRBD1 could be the D gene, as 5 bases match. V and J are truncated by 5 bases and 0 bases respectively, leaving an intervening sequence of 14 bases. The CDR3 runs 16 residues from the cysteine to the phenylalanine. The sequence is cut down to CDR3 DNA, 48 bases in frame from base 1. CDR1 and CDR2 are read off the germline V gene as KGHSH and LQKENI.